The source of this T cell receptor beta chain is a study of blood T cell repertoires in COVID-19 (TCRdb year 2020). Concerning the study at large: Collaborator samples came from the United States, Italy and Spain and covered acute and convalescent phases of COVID-19. The samples were drawn from two sources: the first 160 participants of the ongoing ImmuneRACE study, and 950 to 1,500 subjects contributed by 6 global collaborators. A de-identified subject ID, COVID-19 status, age in years and sex were almost always included in the sample metadata. Where available, HLA class I and class II types were obtained from metadata supplied by the sample provider rather than from assay-based typing. The prospective study material was composed of cDNA or gDNA derived from T cells, B-cell-depleted T cells, or PBMCs. A freely available public database, intended as a resource for researchers studying the immune response to SARS-CoV-2, is where the repertoires were released. Deeply sampled blood TCRbeta repertoires from subjects exposed to, actively infected with, or recovered from COVID-19 were included in the dataset. What the work shows at the level of the full study, not this receptor alone: Clinical and demographic metadata were provided uncurated, with the amount varying by source and participant.

In regard to this clone: Which antigen it targets is not known. Base qualities are not at hand, and no much larger clone is one base apart.

The germline V gene sets CDR1 to MNHNS and CDR2 to SASEGT. V drops 6 bases and J drops 0 bases, leaving 9 bases in between. The CDR3 measures 14 amino acids from cysteine to phenylalanine. Of the read, only the CDR3 DNA is kept; its 42 bases are in frame from base 1. Whole blood was collected in K2EDTA tubes by collaborating institutions according to the institutions' own protocols. For TCRbeta analysis, collaborator samples were shipped as frozen whole blood, as isolated PBMCs, or as DNA extracted from either sample type. The immunoSEQ Assay, a bias-controlled multiplex PCR, was used to amplify TCRbeta CDR3 regions from genomic DNA. Per the source publication's procedure: The number of nucleated cells in each sample was estimated from the amplification of reference gene primers within the assay. Sequence reads were collapsed and filtered to measure the absolute abundance of every unique TCRbeta CDR3 rearrangement. For each sample, productive Simpson clonality was calculated by taking the square root of Simpson's diversity index across productive rearrangements. TCRdb limited this immuneACCESS table to in-frame rearrangements with V and J called. A share of clones is missing; checked studies link under half to unresolved V genes, and the rest is unexplained. The V and J calls and clone size are taken from that table; D and trimming were inferred from the DNA. Within this sample are approximately 70,000 clones, with about nine tenths of them counted one time only. Of the sample, approximately 4.9% falls within the top ten clones.

The sequence was collected from a woman younger than 30 with acute or convalescent COVID-19. This chain is built from TRBV6-1 and TRBJ1-5; TRBD1 could be the D gene, as 6 bases match. Sequenced sample: peripheral blood. The CDR3 region reads CASRDSHSNQPQHF. The nucleotide sequence is TGTGCCAGCAGGGACAGCCATAGCAATCAGCCCCAGCATTTT.